This TCR beta chain was profiled in a study of siplizumab effects on memory and regulatory T cells. Study findings and constraints: Treatment with siplizumab left mappable alloreactive CD4+ clones averaging roughly 69% Treg-derived, compared with under 30% in controls. In unstimulated cells, naive T cells appeared more diverse than memory T cells and seemed major alloresponse contributors.

As regards this clone: Its antigen is undetermined.

It was about 10^5 TCR templates that were assayed per sample. Clones were read by immunoSEQ multiplex PCR, and TCRdb kept only the in-frame ones, dropping some. The table shows some 65,000 clones, with approximately 89% occurring only once. J lost 4 bases, V lost 5 bases, and 9 bases had no gene match. This CDR3 comprises 16 residues. Germline values: CDR1 SGHNT, CDR2 YENEEA. The receptor was isolated from a human donor in good health. The chain carries TRBV11-3 and TRBJ1-3, with TRBD1 matching over 9 bases. The sample comprised Tregs sorted from blood. CDR3 bases: TGTGCCAGCAGCCCGCGAGGGACAGGGTTCGGAAACACCATATATTTT. Its translation is CASSPRGTGFGNTIYF.